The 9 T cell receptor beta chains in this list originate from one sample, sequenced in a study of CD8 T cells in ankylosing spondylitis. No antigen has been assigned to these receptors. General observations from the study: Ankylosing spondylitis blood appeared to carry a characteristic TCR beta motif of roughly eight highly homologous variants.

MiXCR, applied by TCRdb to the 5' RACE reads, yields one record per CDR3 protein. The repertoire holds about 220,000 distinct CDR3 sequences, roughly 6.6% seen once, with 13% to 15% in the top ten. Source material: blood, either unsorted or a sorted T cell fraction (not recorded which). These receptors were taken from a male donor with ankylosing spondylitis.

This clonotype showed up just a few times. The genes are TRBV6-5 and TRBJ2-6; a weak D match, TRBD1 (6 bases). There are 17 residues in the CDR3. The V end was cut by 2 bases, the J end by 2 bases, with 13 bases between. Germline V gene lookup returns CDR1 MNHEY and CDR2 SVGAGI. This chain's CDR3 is CASSYLPPGAGANVLTF. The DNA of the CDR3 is TGTGCCAGCAGTTACCTTCCCCCAGGGGCTGGGGCCAACGTCCTGACTTTC.

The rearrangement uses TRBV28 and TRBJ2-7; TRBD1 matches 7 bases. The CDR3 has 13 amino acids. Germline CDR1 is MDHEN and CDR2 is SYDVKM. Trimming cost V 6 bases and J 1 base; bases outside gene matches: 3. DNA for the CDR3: TGTGCCAGCAGGGGGACAGCATCCTACGAGCAGTACTTC. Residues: CASRGTASYEQYF.

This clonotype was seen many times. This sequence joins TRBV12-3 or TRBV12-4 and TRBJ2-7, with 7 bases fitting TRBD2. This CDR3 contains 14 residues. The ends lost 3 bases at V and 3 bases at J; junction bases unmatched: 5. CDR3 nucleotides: TGTGCCAGCAGTTTGGCGGGGGACCGCTACGAGCAGTACTTC. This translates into CASSLAGDRYEQYF.

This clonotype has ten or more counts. The CDR3 here is CSSGGGGDTNYGYTF. The CDR3 region has the DNA TGCAGCTCGGGAGGGGGCGGGGATACTAACTATGGCTACACCTTC. V gene TRBV29-1 combines with J gene TRBJ1-2; 7 nucleotides align to TRBD1. The germline V gene has CDR1 SQVTM and CDR2 ANQGSEA. The V gene end was trimmed by 8 bases and the J gene end by 0 bases; junction bases not matched to a gene: 12. CDR3 length: 15 residues.

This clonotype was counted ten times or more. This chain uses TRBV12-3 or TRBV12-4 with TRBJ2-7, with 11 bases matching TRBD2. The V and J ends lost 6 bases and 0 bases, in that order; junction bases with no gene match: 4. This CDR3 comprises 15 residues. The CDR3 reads CASRPGLAASYEQYF. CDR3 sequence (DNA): TGTGCCAGCAGACCGGGACTAGCGGCCTCCTACGAGCAGTACTTC.

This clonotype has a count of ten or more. The CDR3 bases are TGTGCCAGCAGCCAAGAAAGGAGCGGGGGGTACGGAGAGACCCAGTACTTC. As protein: CASSQERSGGYGETQYF. The chain joins TRBV4-2 to TRBJ2-5; TRBD2 matches at 9 bases. Per the germline V gene, CDR1 is LGHNA and CDR2 is YNFKEQ. V was pared by 0 bases and J by 4 bases, with 9 bases of the junction left unmatched. The CDR3 covers 17 residues.

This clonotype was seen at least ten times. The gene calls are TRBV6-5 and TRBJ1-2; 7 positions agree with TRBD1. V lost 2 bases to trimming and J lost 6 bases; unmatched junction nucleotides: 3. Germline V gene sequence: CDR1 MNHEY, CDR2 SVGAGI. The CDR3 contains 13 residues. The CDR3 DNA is TGTGCCAGCAGTTACCTGACAGGGCATGGCTACACCTTC. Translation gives CASSYLTGHGYTF.

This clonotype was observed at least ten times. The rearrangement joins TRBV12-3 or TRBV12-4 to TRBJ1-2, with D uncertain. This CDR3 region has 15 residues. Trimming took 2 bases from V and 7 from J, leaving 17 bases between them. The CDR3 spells CASSLNPRLGFGYTF. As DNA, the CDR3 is TGTGCCAGCAGTTTAAACCCGAGATTAGGGTTTGGCTACACCTTC.

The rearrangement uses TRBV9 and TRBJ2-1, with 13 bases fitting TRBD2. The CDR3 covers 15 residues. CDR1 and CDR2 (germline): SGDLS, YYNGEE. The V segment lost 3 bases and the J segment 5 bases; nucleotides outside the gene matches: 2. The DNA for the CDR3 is TGTGCCAGCAGCGCCGGGACTAGCGGGGACAATGAGCAGTTCTTC. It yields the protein CASSAGTSGDNEQFF. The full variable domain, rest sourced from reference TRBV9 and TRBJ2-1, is DSGVTQTPKHLITATGQRVTLRCSPRSGDLSVYWYQQSLDQGLQFLIQYYNGEERAKGNILERFSAQQFPDLHSELNLSSLELGDSALYFCASSAGTSGDNEQFFGPGTRLTVL.